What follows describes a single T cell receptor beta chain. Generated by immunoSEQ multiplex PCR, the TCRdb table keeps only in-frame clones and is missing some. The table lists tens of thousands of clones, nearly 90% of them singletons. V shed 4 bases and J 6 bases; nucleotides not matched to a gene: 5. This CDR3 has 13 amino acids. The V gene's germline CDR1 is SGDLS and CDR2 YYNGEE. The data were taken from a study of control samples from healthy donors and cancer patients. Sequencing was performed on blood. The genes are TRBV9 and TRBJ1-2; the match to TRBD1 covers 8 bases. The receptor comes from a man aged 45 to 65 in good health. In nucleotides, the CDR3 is TGTGCCAGCAGCAAGGACAGGGCGAATGGCTACACCTTC. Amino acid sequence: CASSKDRANGYTF.